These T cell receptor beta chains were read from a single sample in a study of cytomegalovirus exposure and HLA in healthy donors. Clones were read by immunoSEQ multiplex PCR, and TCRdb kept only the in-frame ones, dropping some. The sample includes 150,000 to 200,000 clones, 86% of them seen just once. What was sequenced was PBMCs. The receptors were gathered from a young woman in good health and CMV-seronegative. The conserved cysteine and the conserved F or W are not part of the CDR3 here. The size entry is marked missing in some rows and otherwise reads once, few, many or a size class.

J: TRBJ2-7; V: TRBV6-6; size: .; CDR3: ASSFRQGEYYEQY
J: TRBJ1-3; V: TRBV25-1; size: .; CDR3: ASRPGTAGNTIY
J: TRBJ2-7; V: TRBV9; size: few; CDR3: ASSVEGGAYGQY
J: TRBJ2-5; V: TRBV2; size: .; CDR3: ASSAQLGLVQETQY
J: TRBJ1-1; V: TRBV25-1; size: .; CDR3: ASSGGTADNTEAF
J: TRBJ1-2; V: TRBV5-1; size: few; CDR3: ASSPDSTYGYT
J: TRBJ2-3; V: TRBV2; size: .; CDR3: ASSNTGVFSTDTQY
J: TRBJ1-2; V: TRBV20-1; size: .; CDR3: SAKQGYGYT
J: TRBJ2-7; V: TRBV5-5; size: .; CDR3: ASSLLGSAYEQY
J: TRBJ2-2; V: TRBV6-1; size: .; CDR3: ASSEYRDGELF
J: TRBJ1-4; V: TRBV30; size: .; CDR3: AWSEYPRTGGEKLF
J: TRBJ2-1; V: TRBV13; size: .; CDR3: ASSNRDRGRDEQF
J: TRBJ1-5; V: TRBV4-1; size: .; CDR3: ASSLEERSNQPQH
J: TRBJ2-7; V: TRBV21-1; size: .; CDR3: ASSKDSTASYEQY
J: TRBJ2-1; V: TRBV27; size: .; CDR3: ASSLAGGYYNEQF
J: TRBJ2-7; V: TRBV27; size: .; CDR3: ASSGLSGAAYEQY
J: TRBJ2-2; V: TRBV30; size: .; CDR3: AWRGASTGELF
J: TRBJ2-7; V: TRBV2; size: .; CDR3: ASSEGTSGAYEQY
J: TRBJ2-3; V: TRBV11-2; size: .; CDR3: ASSLRDTQY
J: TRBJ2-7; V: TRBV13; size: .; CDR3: ASSPGLAGGFSYEQY
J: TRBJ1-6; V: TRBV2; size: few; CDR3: ASSEPGAINSPLH
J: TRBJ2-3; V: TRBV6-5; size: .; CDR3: ASSLSGDRTDTQY
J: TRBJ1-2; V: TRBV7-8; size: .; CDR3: ASSPPGIQPYGYT
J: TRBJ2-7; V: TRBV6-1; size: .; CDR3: ASNRGRPYEQY
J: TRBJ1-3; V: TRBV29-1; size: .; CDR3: SVGPRDRLGDTIY
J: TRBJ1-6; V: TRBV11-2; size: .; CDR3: ASSLASSYNSPLH
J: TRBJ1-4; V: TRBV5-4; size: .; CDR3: ASSREHSGGKLF
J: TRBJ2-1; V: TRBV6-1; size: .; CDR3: ASTGQGYNEQF
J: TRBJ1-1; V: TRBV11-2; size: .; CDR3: ASSLDRNTEAF
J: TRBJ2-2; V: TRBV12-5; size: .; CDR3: ASGFWRRELF
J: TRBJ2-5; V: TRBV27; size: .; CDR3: ASSLALAGVPQQETQY
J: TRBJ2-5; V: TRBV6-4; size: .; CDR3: ASSGRRREGPETQY
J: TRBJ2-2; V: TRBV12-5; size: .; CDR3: ASGSRRQGSGELF
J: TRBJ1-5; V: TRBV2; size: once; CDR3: ASSWTGSSNQPQH
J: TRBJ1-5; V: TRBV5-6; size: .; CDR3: ASSRYGGVTGQPQH
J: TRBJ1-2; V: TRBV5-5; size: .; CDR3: ASSLGQGANYGYT
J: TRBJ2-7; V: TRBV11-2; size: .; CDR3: ASSLRSGRQGIGPYEQY
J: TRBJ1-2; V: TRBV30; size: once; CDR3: AWGGAEHTNYGYT
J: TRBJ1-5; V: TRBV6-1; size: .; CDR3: ASSESPRGQPQH